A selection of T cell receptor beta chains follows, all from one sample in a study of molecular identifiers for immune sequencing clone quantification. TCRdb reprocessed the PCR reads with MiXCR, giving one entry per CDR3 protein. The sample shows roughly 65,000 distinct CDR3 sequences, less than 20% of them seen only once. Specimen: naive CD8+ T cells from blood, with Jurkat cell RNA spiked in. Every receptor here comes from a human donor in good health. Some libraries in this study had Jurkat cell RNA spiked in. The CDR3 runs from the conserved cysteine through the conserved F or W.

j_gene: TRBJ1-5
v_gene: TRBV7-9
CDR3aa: CASDSTKSNQPQHF

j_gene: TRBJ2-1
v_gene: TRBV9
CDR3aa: CASSGLAGGSYNEQFF

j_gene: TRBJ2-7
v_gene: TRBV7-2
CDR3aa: CASSPGAGYEQYF

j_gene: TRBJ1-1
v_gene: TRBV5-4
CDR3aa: CASSLEAGLATEAFF

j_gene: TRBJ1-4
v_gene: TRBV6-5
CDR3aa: CASSTGQGFEKLFF

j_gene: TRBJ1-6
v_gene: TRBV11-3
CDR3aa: CASSPKQGFGRQSPLHF

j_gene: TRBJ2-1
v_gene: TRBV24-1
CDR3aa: CATSDFYQRESNEQFF

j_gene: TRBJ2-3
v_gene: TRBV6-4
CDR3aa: CASRRGLPRDTQYF

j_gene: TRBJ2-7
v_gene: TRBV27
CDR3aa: CASSPPGLAGAYEQYF

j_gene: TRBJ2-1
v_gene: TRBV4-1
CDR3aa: CASSQGQVGNEQFF

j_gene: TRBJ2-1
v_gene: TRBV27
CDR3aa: CASSLLGTNEQFF

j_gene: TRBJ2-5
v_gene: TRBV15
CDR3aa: CATSIIRVPETQYF

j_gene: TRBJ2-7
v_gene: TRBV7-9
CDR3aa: CASSLGGATSGRYEQYF

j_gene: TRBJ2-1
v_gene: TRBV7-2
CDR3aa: CASSLLRGTSSYNEQFF

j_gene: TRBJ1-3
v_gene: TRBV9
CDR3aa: CASSPFLDTGNTIYF

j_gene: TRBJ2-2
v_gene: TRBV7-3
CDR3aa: CASSFSSGKMGGELFF

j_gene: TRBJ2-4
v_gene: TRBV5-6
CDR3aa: CASSGARAKNIQYF

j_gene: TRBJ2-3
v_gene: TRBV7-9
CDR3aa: CASSLDPSGDTDTQYF

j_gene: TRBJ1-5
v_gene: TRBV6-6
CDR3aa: CASSPSGGRNQPQHF

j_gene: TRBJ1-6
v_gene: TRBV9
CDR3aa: CASSVGEAGNSPLHF

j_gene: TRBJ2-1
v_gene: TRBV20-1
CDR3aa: CSAAGPWGGVNEQFF

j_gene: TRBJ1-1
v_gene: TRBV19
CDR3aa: CASSIGAWTEAFF

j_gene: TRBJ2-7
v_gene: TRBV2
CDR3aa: CACNPRDRAYEQYF

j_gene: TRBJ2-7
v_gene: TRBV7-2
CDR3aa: CASSLVGALYEQYF

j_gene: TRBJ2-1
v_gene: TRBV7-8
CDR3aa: CASSLGTGREQFF

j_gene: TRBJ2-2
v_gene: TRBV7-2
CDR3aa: CASRISQGDTGELFF

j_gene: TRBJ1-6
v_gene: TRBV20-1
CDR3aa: CSARADTDNSPLHF

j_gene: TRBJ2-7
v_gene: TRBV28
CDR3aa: CATRGFLPYEQYF

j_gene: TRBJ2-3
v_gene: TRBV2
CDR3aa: CASSHRDRFITDTQYF

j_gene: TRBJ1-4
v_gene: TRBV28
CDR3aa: CASRGDRGPHQKLFF

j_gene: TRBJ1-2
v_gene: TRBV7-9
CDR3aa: CASSLKGDRAERDGYTF

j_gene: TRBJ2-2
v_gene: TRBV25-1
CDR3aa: CASTVWGEAGTGELFF

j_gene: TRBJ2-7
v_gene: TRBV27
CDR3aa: CASSLSQGDEQYF

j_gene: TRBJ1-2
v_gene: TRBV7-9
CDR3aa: CACSPEGGSELFGYTF

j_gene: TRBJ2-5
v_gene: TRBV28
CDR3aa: CASSFLRDSFQETQYF

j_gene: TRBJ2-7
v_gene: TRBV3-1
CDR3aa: CASYAPGLAGGEQYF

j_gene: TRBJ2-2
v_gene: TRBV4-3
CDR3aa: CASSQEVRRLAGGLNTGELFF

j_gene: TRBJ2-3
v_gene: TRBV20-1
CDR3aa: CSARDRQGTDTQYF

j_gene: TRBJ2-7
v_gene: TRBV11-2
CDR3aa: CASSFGAAYEQYF